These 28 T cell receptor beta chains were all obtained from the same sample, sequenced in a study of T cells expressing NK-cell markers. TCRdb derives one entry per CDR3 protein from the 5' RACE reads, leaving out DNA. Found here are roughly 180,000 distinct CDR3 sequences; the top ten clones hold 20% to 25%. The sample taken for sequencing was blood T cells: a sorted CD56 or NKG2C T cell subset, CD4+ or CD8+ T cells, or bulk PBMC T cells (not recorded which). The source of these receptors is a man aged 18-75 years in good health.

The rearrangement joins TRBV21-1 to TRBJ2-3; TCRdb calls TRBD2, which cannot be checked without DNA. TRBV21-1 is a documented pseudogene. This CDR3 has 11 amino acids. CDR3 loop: CATLTRHTQYF.

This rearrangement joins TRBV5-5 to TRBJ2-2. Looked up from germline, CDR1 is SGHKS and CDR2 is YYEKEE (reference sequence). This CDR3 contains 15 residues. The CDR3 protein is CASSYLASGTGELFF.

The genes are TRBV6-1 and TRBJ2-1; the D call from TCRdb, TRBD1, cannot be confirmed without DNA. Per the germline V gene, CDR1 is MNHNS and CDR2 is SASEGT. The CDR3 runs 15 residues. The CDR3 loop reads CASSEVSGDYNEQFF.

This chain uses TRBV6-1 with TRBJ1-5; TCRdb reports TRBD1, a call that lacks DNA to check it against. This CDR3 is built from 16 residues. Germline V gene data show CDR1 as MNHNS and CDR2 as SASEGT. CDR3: CASSDQPGQPNQPQHF.

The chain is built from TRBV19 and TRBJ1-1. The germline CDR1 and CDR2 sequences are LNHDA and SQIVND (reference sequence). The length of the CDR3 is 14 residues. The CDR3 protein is CASSHEPLNTEAFF.

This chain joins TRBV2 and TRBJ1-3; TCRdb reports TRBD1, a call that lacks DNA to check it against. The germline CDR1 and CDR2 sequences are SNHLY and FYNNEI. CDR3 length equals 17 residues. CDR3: CASSATPKAFSGNTIYF.

Here the CDR3 reads CASSQAFGNYGYTF. The chain couples TRBV4-1 to TRBJ1-2. Germline CDR1 MGHRA, CDR2 YSYEKL. This CDR3 comprises 14 residues.

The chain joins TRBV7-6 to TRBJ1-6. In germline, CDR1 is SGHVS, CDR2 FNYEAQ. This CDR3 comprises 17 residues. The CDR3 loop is CASSSRSIGTENSPLHF.

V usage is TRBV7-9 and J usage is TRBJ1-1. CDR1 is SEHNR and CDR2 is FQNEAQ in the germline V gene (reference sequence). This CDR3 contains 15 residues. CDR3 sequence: CASSFVEISDTEAFF.

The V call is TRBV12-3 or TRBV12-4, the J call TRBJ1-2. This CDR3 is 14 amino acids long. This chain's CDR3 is CASSFSILGYGYTF.

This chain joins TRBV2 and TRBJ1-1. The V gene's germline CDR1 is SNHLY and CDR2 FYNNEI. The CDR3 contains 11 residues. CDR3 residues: CASLIDTEAFF.

The CDR3 sequence: CASSSSGGIDEQFF. The rearrangement joins TRBV6-5 to TRBJ2-1; TCRdb lists TRBD2, though no DNA is available to test this call. This CDR3 spans 14 amino acids. Germline V gene lookup returns CDR1 MNHEY and CDR2 SVGAGI.

CDR3 protein: CASRRQEIAKNIQYF. The chain carries TRBV12-3 or TRBV12-4 and TRBJ2-4; TCRdb indicates TRBD1, and absent DNA this call remains unverified. CDR3 size: 15 residues.

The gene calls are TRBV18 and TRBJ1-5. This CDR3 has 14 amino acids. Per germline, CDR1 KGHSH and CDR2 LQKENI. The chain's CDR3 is CASSPGPENQPQHF.

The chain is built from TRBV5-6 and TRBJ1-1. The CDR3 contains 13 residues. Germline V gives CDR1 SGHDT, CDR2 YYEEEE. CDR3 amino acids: CASRAGPNTEAFF.

The CDR3 sequence: CASRKGAYEQYF. The V gene is TRBV27, the J gene TRBJ2-7; absent DNA, TCRdb's TRBD1 call cannot be checked. Germline loops: CDR1 MNHEY, CDR2 SMNVEV (reference sequence). The CDR3 consists of 12 residues.

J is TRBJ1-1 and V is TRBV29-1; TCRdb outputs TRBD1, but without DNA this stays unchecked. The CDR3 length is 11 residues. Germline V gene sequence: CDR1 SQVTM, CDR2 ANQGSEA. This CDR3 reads CSVRGGTEAFF.

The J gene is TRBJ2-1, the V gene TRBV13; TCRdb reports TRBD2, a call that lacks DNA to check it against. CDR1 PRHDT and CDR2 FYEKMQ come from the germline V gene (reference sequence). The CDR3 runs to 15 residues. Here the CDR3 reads CASSSGTRGLNEQFF.

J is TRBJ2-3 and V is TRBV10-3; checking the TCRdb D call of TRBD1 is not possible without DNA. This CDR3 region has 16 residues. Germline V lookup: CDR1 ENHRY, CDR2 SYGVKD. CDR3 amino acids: CAISESAGVWTDTQYF.

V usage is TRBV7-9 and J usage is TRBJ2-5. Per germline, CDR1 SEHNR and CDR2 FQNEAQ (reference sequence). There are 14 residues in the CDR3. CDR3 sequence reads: CASSRAYPGETHYF. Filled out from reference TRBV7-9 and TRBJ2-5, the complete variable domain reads DTGVSQNPRHKITKRGQNVTFRCDPISEHNRLYWYRQTLGQGPEFLTYFQNEAQLEKSRLLSDRFSAERPKGSFSTLEIQRTEQGDSAMYLCASSRAYPGETHYFGPGTRLLVL.

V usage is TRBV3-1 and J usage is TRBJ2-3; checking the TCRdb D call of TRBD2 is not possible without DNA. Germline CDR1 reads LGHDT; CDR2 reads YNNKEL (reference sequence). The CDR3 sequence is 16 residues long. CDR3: CASSQERAEFTDTQYF.

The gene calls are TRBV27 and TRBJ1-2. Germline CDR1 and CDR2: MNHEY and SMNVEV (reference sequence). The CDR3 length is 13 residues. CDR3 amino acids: CASSYGEYYGYTF.

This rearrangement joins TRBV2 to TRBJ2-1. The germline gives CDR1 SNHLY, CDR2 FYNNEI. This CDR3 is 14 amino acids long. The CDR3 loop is CASSPSSSYNEQFF.

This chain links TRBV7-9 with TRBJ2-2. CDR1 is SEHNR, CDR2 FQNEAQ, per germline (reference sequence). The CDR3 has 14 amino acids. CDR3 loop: CASSSYRRTGELFF.

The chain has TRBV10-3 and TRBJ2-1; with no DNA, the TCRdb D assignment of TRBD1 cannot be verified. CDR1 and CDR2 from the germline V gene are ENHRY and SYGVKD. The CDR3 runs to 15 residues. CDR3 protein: CAISEVGAAYNEQFF.

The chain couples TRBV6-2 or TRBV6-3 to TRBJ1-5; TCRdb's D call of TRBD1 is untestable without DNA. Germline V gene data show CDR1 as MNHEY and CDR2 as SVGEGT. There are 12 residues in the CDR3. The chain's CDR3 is CASNLRPGPQHF.

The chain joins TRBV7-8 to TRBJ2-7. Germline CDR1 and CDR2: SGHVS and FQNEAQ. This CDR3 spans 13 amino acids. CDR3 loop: CASSVRLTDEQYF.

This chain's CDR3 is CASSLAQGNEKLFF. The chain is built from TRBV7-9 and TRBJ1-4; TCRdb selects TRBD1, and the lack of DNA leaves this call unchecked. The CDR3 consists of 14 residues. CDR1 and CDR2 (germline): SEHNR, FQNEAQ (reference sequence).